The source of this T cell receptor beta chain is a study of T cells in Graves' hyperthyroidism and ophthalmopathy. Overall study: Specimen type is peripheral blood, collected at initial diagnosis prior to any treatment. Study results and limitations: Ophthalmopathy was told apart from stable hyperthyroidism by a 13 V-J model. In the blood, most expanded thyroid clonotypes above 0.001 appeared as well.

Diagnostic assessment was based on clinical symptoms, serum thyroxine and TRAb, thyroid ultrasound and orbital computed tomography. The V gene end was trimmed by 6 bases and the J gene end by 3 bases; junction bases not matched to a gene: 8. CDR3 length equals 15 residues. Germline assignment: CDR1 MNHNS and CDR2 SASEGT. Turning to this clonotype: What it binds is unknown.

RNA transcripts gave rise to amplified TCR beta CDR3 regions. HTBI primers were employed in a first-round RT-PCR of the TCR CDR3. TCRdb recomputed calls from the multiplex PCR reads with MiXCR, one row per CDR3 protein. The sample includes 200,000 to 250,000 distinct CDR3 sequences, approximately 23% of them seen just once. This clonotype was sampled from a woman in her thirties or forties with Graves' ophthalmopathy. Sequences were obtained from blood. This sequence joins TRBV6-1 and TRBJ1-1; 9 bases are shared with TRBD1. This chain's CDR3 is CASRARDRAYTEAFF. CDR3 DNA sequence: TGTGCCAGCAGGGCCCGGGACAGGGCGTACACTGAAGCTTTCTTT.